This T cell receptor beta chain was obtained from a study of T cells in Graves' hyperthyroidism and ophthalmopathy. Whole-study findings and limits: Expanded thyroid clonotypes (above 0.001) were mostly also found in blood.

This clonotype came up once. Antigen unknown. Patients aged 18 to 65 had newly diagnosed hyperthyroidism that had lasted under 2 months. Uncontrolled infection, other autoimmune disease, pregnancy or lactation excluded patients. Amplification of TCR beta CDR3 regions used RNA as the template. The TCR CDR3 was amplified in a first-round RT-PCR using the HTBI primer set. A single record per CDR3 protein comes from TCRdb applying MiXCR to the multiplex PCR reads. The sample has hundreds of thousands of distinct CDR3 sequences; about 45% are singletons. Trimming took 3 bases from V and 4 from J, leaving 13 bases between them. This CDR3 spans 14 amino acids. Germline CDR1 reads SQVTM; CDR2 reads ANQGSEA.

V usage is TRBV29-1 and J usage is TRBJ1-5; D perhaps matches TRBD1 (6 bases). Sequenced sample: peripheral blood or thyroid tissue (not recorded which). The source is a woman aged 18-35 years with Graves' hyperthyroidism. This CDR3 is CSVDGGQANQPQHF. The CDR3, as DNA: TGCAGCGTTGATGGGGGGCAGGCTAATCAGCCCCAGCATTTT.